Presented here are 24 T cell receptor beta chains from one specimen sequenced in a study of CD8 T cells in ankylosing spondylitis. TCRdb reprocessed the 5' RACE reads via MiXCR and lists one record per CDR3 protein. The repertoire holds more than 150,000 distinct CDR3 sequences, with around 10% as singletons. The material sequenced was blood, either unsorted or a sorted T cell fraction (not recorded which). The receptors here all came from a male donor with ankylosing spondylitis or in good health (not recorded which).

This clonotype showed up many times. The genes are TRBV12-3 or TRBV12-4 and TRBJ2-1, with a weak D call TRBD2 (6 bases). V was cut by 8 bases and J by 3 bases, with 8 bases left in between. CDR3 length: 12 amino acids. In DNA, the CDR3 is TGTGCCAGCGGGCGGGGCTACAATGAGCAGTTCTTC. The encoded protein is CASGRGYNEQFF.

The CDR3 region is CASSAIWREGQETQYF. As DNA, the CDR3 is TGTGCCAGCAGTGCCATATGGCGGGAGGGCCAAGAGACCCAGTACTTC. This chain connects TRBV6-1 to TRBJ2-5; TRBD2 matches at 9 bases. CDR1 is MNHNS, CDR2 SASEGT, per germline. There are 16 residues in the CDR3. Trimming removed 4 bases from V and 1 base from J; junction bases left unmatched: 7.

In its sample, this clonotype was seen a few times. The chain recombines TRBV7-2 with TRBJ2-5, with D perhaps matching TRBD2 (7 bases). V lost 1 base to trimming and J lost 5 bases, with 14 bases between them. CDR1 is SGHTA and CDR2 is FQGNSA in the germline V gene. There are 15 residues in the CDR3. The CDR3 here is CASSLDAGAMETQYF. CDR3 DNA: TGTGCCAGCAGCTTAGACGCGGGGGCCATGGAGACCCAGTACTTC.

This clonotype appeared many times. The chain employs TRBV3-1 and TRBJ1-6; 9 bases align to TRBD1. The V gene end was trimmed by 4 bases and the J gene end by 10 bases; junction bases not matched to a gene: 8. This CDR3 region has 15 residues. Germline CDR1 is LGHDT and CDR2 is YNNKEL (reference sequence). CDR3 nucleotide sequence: TGTGCCAGCAGCCCCAACCCTGGACAGGGGTCACCCCTCCACTTT. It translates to CASSPNPGQGSPLHF.

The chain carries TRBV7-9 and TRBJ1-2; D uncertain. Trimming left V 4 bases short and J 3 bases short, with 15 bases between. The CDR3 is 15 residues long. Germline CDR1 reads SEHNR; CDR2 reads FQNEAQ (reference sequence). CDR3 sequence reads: CASSSDGPGDYGYTF. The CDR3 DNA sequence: TGTGCCAGCAGCTCTGACGGGCCCGGGGACTATGGCTACACCTTC.

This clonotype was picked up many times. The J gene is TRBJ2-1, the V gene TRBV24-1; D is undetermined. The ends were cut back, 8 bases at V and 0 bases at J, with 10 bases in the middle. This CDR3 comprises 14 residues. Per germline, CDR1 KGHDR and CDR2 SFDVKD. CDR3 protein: CATNDGSSYNEQFF. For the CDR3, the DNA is TGTGCCACCAACGACGGTAGCTCCTACAATGAGCAGTTCTTC.

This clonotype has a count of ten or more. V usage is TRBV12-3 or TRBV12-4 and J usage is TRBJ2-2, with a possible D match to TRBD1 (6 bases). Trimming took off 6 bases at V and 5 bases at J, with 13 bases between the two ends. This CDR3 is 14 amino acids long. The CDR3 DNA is TGTGCCAGCAGCGTACTTAGGGGGACCGGGGAGCTGTTTTTT. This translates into CASSVLRGTGELFF.

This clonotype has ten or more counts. CDR3 sequence (DNA): TGCAGTGCTAAAACAGGGGGCTATGGCTATGGCTACACCTTC. This encodes CSAKTGGYGYGYTF. V and J are TRBV20-1 and TRBJ1-2, with 9 bases that match TRBD1. This CDR3 is built from 14 residues. Germline CDR1 and CDR2: DFQATT and SNEGSKA (reference sequence). The V and J ends lost 4 bases and 4 bases, in that order; junction bases with no gene match: 7.

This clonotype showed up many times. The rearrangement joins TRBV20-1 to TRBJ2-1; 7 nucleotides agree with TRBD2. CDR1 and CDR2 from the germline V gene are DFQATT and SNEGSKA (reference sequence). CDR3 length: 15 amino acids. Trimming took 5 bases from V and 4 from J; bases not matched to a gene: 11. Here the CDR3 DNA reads TGCAGTGCTGCTAGCGGAAATACATATTACAATGAGCAGTTCTTC. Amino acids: CSAASGNTYYNEQFF.

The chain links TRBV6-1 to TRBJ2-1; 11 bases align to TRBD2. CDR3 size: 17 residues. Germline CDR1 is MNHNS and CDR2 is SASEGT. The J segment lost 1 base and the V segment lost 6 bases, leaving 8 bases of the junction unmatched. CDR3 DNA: TGTGCCAGCAGCAGTACTAGCGGGAGACAATCCTACAATGAGCAGTTCTTC. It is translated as CASSSTSGRQSYNEQFF.

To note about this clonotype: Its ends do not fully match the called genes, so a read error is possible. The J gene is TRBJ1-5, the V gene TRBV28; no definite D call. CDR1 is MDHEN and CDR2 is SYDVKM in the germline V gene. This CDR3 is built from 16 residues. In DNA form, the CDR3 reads TGTGCCAGCCGTTTACCAATGGGAAATAGCAATCAGCCCCAGCATTTT. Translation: CASRLPMGNSNQPQHF.

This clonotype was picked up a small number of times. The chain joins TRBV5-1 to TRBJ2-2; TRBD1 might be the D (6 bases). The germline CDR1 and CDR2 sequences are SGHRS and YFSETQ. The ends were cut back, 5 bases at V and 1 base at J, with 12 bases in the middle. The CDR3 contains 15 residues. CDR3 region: CASRPGHRNTGELFF. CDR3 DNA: TGCGCCAGCAGACCGGGACACCGGAACACCGGGGAGCTGTTTTTT.

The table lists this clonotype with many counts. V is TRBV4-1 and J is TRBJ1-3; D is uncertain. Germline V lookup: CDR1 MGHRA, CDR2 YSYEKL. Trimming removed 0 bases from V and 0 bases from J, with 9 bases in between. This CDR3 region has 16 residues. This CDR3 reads CASSQESTNSGNTIYF. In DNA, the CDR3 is TGCGCCAGCAGCCAAGAGTCGACGAACTCTGGAAACACCATATATTTT.

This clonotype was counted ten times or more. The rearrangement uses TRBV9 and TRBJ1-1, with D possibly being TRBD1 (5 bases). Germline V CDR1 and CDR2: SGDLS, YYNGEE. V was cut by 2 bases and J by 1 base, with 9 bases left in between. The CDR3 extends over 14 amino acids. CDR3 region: CASSVLGENTEAFF. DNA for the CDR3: TGTGCCAGCAGCGTCTTGGGGGAGAACACTGAAGCTTTCTTT.

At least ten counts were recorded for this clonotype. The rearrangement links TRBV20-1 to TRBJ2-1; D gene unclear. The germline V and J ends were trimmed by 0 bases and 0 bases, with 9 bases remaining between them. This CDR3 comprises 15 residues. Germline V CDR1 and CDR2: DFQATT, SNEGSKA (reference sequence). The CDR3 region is CSARDGKDSYNEQFF. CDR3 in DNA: TGCAGTGCTAGAGATGGTAAGGACTCCTACAATGAGCAGTTCTTC.

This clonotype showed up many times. The CDR3 loop is CASSYEGYLGGETQYF. In DNA, the CDR3 is TGTGCCAGCAGTTACGAGGGATACCTAGGGGGTGAGACCCAGTACTTC. V is TRBV6-5 and J is TRBJ2-5; possibly TRBD1 for D (6 bases). The CDR3 has 16 amino acids. V was trimmed by 2 bases and J by 5 bases, leaving 18 bases between them. CDR1 and CDR2 (germline): MNHEY, SVGAGI.

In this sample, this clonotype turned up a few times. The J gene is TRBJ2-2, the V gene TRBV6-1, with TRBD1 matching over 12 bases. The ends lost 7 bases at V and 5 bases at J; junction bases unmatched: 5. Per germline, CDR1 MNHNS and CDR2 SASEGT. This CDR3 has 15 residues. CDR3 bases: TGTGCCAGCACCCGGGACAGGGGGCCTACCGGGGAGCTGTTTTTT. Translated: CASTRDRGPTGELFF.

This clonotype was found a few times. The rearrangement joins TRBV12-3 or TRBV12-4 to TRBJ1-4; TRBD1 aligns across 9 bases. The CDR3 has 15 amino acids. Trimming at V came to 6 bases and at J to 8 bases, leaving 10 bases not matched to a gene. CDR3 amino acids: CASSTGTGLDEKLFF. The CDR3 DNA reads TGTGCCAGCAGCACCGGGACAGGGTTAGACGAAAAACTGTTTTTT.

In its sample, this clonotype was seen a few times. As DNA, the CDR3 is TGTGCCAGCAGCCCTTGGACAGGCTTTAGCAATCAGCCCCAGCATTTT. Translation gives CASSPWTGFSNQPQHF. The gene calls are TRBV11-1 and TRBJ1-5; 7 positions agree with TRBD1. V lost 5 bases and J lost 0; bases outside the gene matches: 7. Germline assignment: CDR1 SGHAT and CDR2 FQDESV (reference sequence). This CDR3 spans 16 amino acids.

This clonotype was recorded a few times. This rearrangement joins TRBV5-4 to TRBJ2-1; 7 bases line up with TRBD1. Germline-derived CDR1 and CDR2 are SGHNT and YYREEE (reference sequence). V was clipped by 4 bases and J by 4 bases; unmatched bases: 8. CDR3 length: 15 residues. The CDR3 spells CASSDGQDPYNEQFF. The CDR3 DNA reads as TGTGCCAGCAGCGACGGACAGGATCCTTACAATGAGCAGTTCTTC.

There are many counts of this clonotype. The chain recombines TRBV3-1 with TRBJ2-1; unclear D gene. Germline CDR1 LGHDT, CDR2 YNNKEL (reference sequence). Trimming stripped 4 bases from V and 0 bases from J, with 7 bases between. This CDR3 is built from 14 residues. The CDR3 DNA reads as TGTGCCAGCAGCCGCCTCAACTCCTACAATGAGCAGTTCTTC. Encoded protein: CASSRLNSYNEQFF.

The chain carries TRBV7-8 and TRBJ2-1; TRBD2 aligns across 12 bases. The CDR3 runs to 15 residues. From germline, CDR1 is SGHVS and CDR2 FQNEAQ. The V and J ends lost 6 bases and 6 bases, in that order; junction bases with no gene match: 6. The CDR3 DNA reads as TGTGCCAGCAGTACAGGGACTAGCGGGCGCAATGAGCAGTTCTTC. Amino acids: CASSTGTSGRNEQFF.

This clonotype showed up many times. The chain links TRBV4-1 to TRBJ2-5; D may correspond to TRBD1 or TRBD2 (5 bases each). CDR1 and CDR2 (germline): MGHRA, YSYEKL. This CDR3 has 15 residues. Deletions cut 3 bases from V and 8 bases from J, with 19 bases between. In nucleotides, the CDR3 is TGCGCCAGCAGCCACGCCGGGACGCCTGAGGTAACCCAGTACTTC. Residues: CASSHAGTPEVTQYF.

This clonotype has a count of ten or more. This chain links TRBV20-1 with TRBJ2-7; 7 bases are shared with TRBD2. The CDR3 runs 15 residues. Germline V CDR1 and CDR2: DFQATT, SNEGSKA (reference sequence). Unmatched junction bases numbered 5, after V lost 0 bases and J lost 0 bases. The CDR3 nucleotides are TGCAGTGCTAGAGATGAGCGGGGCTTCTCCTACGAGCAGTACTTC. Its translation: CSARDERGFSYEQYF.